The clone carrying this TCR beta chain was recorded once. The V end lost 2 bases, the J end lost 0 bases, and 9 bases lay between the germline ends. CDR1 and CDR2 from the germline V gene are SGHTS and YDEGEE. The CDR3 contains 15 residues. These data come from a study of blood T cell repertoires in COVID-19. Study context: The analysed material was cDNA or gDNA that came from T cells, B-cell-depleted T cells, or PBMCs.

As originally analysed: Amplification of reference gene primers was used by the study to estimate nucleated cell counts. Clones were sequenced by immunoSEQ multiplex PCR, and TCRdb holds only the in-frame ones, with some missing. The DNA gave D and trimming, while V, J and clone size come from that table. Among about 130,000 clones listed, 86% were seen once. This TCR came from a human donor in a cohort sampled during active COVID-19. Source material: peripheral blood. This rearrangement joins TRBV5-8 to TRBJ2-4; a weak D match, TRBD1 (5 bases). DNA of the CDR3: TGTGCCAGCAGCTTCAGGGTCTTAGCCAAAAACATTCAGTACTTC. Its translation: CASSFRVLAKNIQYF.